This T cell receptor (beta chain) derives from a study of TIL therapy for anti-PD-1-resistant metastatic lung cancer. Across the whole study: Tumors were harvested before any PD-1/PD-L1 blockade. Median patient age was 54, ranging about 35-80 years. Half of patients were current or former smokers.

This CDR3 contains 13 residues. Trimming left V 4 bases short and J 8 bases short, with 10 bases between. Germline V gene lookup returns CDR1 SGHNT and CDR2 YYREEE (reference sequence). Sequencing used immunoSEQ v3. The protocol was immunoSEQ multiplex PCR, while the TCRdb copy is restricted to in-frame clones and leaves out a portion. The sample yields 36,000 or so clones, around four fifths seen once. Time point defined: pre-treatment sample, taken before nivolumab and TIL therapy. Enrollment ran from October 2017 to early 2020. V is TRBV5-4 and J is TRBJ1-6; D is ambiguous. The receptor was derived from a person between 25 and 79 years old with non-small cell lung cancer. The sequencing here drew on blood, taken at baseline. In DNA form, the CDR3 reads TGTGCCAGCAGCCAGACCCAGGATTCACCCCTCCACTTT. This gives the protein CASSQTQDSPLHF.